The 6 T cell receptor beta chains below come from one sample, sequenced in a study of blood T cell repertoires in COVID-19. TCRdb's copy holds only in-frame clones and misses some; the assay was immunoSEQ multiplex PCR. The sample lists nearly 60,000 clones, roughly 90% seen once, with approximately 13% in the top ten. The specimen sequenced was peripheral blood. The receptors were gathered from a man between 60 and 70 years old with active COVID-19.

The rearrangement links TRBV4-3 to TRBJ1-1; D is uncertain. V was pared by 2 bases and J by 0 bases, with 13 bases between. Germline V gene lookup returns CDR1 LGHNA and CDR2 YSLEER. This CDR3 comprises 16 residues. CDR3 DNA: TGCGCCAGCAGCCAAATGAGGGTGGAAATGAACACTGAAGCTTTCTTT. Translated: CASSQMRVEMNTEAFF.

The chain employs TRBV2 and TRBJ2-3; 12 bases are a match to TRBD2. In germline, CDR1 is SNHLY, CDR2 FYNNEI. J lost 6 bases, V lost 7 bases, and 8 bases had no gene match. The CDR3 runs 15 residues. The CDR3 region has the DNA TGTGCCAGCAACCCGACTAGCGGGAGTATGGATACGCAGTATTTT. It encodes CASNPTSGSMDTQYF.

V gene TRBV28 combines with J gene TRBJ2-1; no firm D call. The length of the CDR3 is 11 residues. Per germline, CDR1 MDHEN and CDR2 SYDVKM. V was trimmed by 5 bases and J by 9 bases, leaving 8 bases between them. The CDR3 nucleotides read TGTGCCAGCAGTGTAGAGAGTGAGCAGTTCTTC. Translation gives CASSVESEQFF.

The J gene is TRBJ1-1, the V gene TRBV7-9; D gene unclear. Trimming removed 3 bases from V and 4 bases from J, with 15 bases in between. This CDR3 has 15 residues. Germline lookup yields CDR1 SEHNR and CDR2 FQNEAQ (reference sequence). Here the CDR3 DNA reads TGTGCCAGCAGCTTTGCCCGGGCGCGGGGCACTGAAGCTTTCTTT. Translation gives CASSFARARGTEAFF.

The chain is built from TRBV29-1 and TRBJ1-2; 8 bases map to TRBD1. Germline V gene lookup returns CDR1 SQVTM and CDR2 ANQGSEA. J lost 4 bases, V lost 4 bases, and 8 bases had no gene match. This CDR3 has 14 amino acids. The CDR3 coding sequence is TGCAGCGTTGTTGGGGCAGGGGGCTTCTATGGCTACACCTTC. Translated, it gives CSVVGAGGFYGYTF. The full variable domain, completed using reference TRBV29-1 and TRBJ1-2, is SAVISQKPSRDICQRGTSLTIQCQVDSQVTMMFWYRQQPGQSLTLIATANQGSEATYESGFVIDKFPISRPNLTFSTLTVSNMSPEDSSIYLCSVVGAGGFYGYTFGSGTRLTVV.

The gene calls are TRBV14 and TRBJ1-3, with a weak D call TRBD1 (6 bases). V dropped 0 bases and J dropped 2 bases, with 8 bases sitting between them. Germline V gene sequence: CDR1 SGHDN, CDR2 FVKESK. CDR3 length: 15 amino acids. The CDR3 DNA follows: TGTGCCAGCAGCCAAGATCACAGGGCTGGAAACACCATATATTTT. This translates into CASSQDHRAGNTIYF.